What follows is one TCR beta chain and its context. While infection was still active, Seattle patients were enrolled and then followed longitudinally. The data belong to a study of blood T cell repertoires in COVID-19. The ends lost 2 bases at V and 8 bases at J; junction bases unmatched: 7. Germline values: CDR1 MNHEY, CDR2 SVGAGI. The CDR3 is 15 residues long. In the original analysis: By means of reference gene primer amplification, nucleated cell counts were estimated. The data were produced by immunoSEQ multiplex PCR, yet TCRdb's version contains in-frame clones alone and is incomplete. V and J calls and clone size are given by that table; D and trimming were obtained from the DNA. The sample records 140,000 to 150,000 clones, over 75% being singletons.

The sequenced sample consisted of peripheral blood. This sequence originates from a woman aged 60-75 years with COVID-19, enrolled during active disease. The rearrangement links TRBV6-5 to TRBJ1-4; the match to TRBD1 covers 8 bases. CDR3 in amino acids: CASSYPGQEWEKLFF. The CDR3 bases are TGTGCCAGCAGTTACCCGGGACAGGAATGGGAAAAACTGTTTTTT.